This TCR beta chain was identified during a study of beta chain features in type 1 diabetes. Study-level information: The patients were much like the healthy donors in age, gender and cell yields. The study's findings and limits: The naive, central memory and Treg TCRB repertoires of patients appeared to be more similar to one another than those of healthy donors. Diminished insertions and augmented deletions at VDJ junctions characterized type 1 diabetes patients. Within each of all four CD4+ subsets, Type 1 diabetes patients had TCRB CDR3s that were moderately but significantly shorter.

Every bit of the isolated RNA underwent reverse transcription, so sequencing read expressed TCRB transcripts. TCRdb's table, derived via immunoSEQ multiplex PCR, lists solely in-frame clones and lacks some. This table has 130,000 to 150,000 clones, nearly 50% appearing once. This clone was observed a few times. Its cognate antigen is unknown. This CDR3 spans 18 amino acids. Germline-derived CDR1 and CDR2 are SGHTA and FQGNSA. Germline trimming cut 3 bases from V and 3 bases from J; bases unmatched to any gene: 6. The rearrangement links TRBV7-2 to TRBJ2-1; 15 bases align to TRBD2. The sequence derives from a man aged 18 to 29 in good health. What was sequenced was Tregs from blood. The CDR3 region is CASSLMPGLAGGYNEQFF. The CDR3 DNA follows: TGTGCCAGCAGCTTGATGCCGGGACTAGCGGGGGGCTACAATGAGCAGTTCTTC.